This TCR beta chain appears in the sequencing data of a study of patients and donors after allogeneic stem cell transplantation. One entry per CDR3 protein, called by TCRdb with MiXCR from the RT-PCR reads. The sample gives hundreds of thousands of distinct CDR3 sequences, under 20% of which show up once; less than 8.5% is in the top ten. The CDR3 is 15 residues long. V dropped 4 bases and J dropped 5; count of bases not matched to a gene: 12. Germline V CDR1 and CDR2: DFQATT, SNEGSKA (reference sequence). Sequencing was performed on blood, either unsorted or a sorted T cell fraction (not recorded which). The chain employs TRBV20-1 and TRBJ1-1, with 8 bases aligning to TRBD1. This sequence originates from a human donor who was either an allogeneic HSCT recipient or a stem cell or donor lymphocyte infusion donor (not recorded which). It is not recorded whose cells these are; they may come from a transplant donor. DNA for the CDR3: TGCAGTGCTATCACCGTGGACCAGGGGGCGACTGAAGCTTTCTTT. Its protein is CSAITVDQGATEAFF.